This paragraph covers one T cell receptor beta chain sequence. This entry is derived from a study of blood T cell repertoires in COVID-19. Study background: Samples taken during acute and convalescent COVID-19 were collected in the United States, Italy and Spain.

Authors' methods: Researchers report that nucleated cell counts were estimated from reference gene primer amplification. TCRdb's copy holds only in-frame clones and misses some; the assay was immunoSEQ multiplex PCR. The DNA gave D and trimming, while V, J and clone size come from that table. The sample carries 150,000 to 200,000 clones, roughly four fifths recorded once. The CDR3 is 12 residues long. CDR1 and CDR2 from the germline V gene are ENHRY and SYGVKD. Trimming cost V 4 bases and J 5 bases, with 9 bases left between them. V is TRBV10-3 and J is TRBJ2-7, with unresolved D. This receptor was obtained from a woman aged 70-85 years with COVID-19, enrolled during active disease. The specimen sequenced was peripheral blood. The CDR3 region is CAISVIPDEQYF. The CDR3 region has the DNA TGTGCCATCAGTGTAATTCCGGACGAGCAGTACTTC.